This TCR beta chain was captured by sequencing in a study of technical replicates of blood from several donors (dated by TCRdb to 2016 to 2017). Taken from cysteine to phenylalanine, the CDR3 has 12 residues. The entry retains the CDR3 DNA only, 36 bases that are in frame from base 1. Looking up the germline V gene (reference sequence) yields CDR1 GTSNPN and CDR2 SVGIG. Trimming removed 5 bases from V and 3 bases from J; the gene matches leave 4 bases unexplained. Receptor amplification or capture employed the immunoSEQ multiplex PCR assay. Sourced from immuneACCESS, this table was stored by TCRdb with only in-frame sequences that have V and J called. A share of the clones is absent; for the studies checked, an unresolved V gene accounts for under half, and the remainder has no known explanation. The sample table contains approximately 60,000 clones; only one count was recorded for around nine tenths of them. The ten largest make up more than 4.5% of the sample.

Worth noting for this clone: No antigen is known for it. The sample holds no much larger clone one base away, and base qualities are not on file.

The rearrangement combines TRBV30 with TRBJ2-7; 7 central nucleotides agree with TRBD1. Material: PBMCs. The TCR sequence derives from a human donor in good health. Some clones in this sample may be carry-over from other donors' samples. DNA sequence: TGTGCCTGGGCGACAGGGCTCTACGAGCAGTACTTC. Translated, this is CAWATGLYEQYF.